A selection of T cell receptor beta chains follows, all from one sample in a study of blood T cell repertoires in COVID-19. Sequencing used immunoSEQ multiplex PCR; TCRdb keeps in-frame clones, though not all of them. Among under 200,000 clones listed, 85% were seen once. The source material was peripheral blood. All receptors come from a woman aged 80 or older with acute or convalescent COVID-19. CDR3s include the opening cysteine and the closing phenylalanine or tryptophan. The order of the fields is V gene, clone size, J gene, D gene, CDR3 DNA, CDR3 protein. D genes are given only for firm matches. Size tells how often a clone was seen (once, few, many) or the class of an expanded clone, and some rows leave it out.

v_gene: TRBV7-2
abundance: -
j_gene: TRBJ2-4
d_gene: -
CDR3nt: TGTGCCAGCGGGACGGGGGACAAAAACATTCAGTACTTC
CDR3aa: CASGTGDKNIQYF

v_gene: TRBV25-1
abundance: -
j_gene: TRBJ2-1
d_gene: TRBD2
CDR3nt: TGTGCCAGCAGTGAAAGGGCTAGCGGATACTACAATGAGCAGTTCTTC
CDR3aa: CASSERASGYYNEQFF

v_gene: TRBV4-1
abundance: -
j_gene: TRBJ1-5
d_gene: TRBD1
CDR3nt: TGCGCCAGCAGCCCCGGACAGGGTTGGGGCAATCAGCCCCAGCATTTT
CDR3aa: CASSPGQGWGNQPQHF

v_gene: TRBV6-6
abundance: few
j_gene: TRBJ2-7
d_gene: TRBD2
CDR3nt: TGTGCCAGCAGCCGCGGGAGATACGAGCAGTACTTC
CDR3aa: CASSRGRYEQYF

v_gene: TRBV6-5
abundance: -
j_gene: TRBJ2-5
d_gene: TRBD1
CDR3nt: TGTGCCAGCAGTCCGAGGGGGCTAGGGGAGACCCAGTACTTC
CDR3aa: CASSPRGLGETQYF

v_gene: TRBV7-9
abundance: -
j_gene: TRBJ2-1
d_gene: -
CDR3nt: TGTGCCAGCAGCTCCAGTATGGTCCCATCCTCCTACAATGAGCAGTTCTTC
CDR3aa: CASSSSMVPSSYNEQFF

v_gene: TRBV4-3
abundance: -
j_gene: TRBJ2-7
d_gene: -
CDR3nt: TGCGCCAGCAGCCAAGACCCCTCTCTAGTATCCGAGCAGTACTTC
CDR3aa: CASSQDPSLVSEQYF

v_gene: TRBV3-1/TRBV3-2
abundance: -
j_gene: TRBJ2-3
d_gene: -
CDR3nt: TGTGCCAGCAGCCATCGGGCGGGGCTAGTGGGAGATACGCAGTATTTT
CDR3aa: CASSHRAGLVGDTQYF

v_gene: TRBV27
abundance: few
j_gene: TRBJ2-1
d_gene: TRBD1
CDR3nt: TGTGCCAGCAGTTTAGACAGGGGGACTGAGCAGTTCTTC
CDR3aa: CASSLDRGTEQFF

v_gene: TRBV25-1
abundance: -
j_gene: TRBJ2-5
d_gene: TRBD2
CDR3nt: TGTGCCAGCAGTGCCATTCCGGGACTAGCGGAAGAGACCCAGTACTTC
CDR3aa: CASSAIPGLAEETQYF

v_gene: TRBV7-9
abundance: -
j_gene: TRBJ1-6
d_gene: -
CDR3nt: TGTGCCAGCGGTCGACAGGAAGGTTCACCCCTCCACTTT
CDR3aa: CASGRQEGSPLHF

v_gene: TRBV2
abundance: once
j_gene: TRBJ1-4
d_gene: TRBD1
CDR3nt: TGTGCCAGCAGTGCGACAGGGGTGGGGAATGAAAAACTGTTTTTT
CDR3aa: CASSATGVGNEKLFF

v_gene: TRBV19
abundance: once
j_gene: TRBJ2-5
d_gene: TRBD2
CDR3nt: TGTGCCAGTAGTATAGGAGCCCTCCTAGCGGGACAAGAGACCCAGTACTTC
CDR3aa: CASSIGALLAGQETQYF

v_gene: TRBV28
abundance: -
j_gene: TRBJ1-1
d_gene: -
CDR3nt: TGTGCCAGCAGTGCCCAGGGCAGGACTGAAGCTTTCTTT
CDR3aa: CASSAQGRTEAFF

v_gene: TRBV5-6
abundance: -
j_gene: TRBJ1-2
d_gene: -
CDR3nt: TGTGCCAGCAGCCCCGTGGGGCCGGGCTATGGCTACACCTTC
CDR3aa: CASSPVGPGYGYTF

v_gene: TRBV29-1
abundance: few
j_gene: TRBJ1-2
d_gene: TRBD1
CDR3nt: TGCAGCGTGGAAAGACAGGGAATGGGCTACACCTTC
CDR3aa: CSVERQGMGYTF

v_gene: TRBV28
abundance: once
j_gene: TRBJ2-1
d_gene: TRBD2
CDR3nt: TGTGCCAGCAGTCGGGACGGACTAGACAATGAGCAGTTCTTC
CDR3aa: CASSRDGLDNEQFF

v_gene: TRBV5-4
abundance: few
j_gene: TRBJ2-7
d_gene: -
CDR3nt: TGTGCCAGCAGCTCGACAGTTCCCCGCTACGAGCAGTACTTC
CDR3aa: CASSSTVPRYEQYF

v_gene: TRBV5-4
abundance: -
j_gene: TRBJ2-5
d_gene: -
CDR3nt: TGTGCCAGCAGCCCCGCGGGCGGAGAGACCCAGTACTTC
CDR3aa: CASSPAGGETQYF

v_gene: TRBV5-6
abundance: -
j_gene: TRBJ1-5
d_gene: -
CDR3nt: TGTGCCAGCAGCTTGTATGACCGACAGAGCAATCAGCCCCAGCATTTT
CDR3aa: CASSLYDRQSNQPQHF

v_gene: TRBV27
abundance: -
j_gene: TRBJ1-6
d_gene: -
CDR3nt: TGTGCCAGCAGTGCACAGGGTCCCAATTCACCCCTCCACTTT
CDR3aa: CASSAQGPNSPLHF

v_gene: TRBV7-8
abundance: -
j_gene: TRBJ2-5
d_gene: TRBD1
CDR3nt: TGTGCCAGCAGCTTAAACGCCAGGGGGTACCAAGAGACCCAGTACTTC
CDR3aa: CASSLNARGYQETQYF

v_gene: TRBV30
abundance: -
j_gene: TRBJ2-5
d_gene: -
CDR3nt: TGTGCCTGGAGTGTAACTCACAGACAAGAGACCCAGTACTTC
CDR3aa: CAWSVTHRQETQYF

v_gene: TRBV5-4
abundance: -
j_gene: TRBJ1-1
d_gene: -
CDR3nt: TGTGCCAGCAGCGTAGGAGGGAACACTGAAGCTTTCTTT
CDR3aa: CASSVGGNTEAFF

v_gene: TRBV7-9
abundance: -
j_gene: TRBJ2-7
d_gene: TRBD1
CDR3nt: TGTGCCAGCAGCTCCACCGGGACAGCTACCTACGAGCAGTACTTC
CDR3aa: CASSSTGTATYEQYF

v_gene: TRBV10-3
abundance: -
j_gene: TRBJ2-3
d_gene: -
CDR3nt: TGTGCCATCAGTGAGTCGAGAGGGCCAGATACGCAGTATTTT
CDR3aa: CAISESRGPDTQYF